These 11 T cell receptor beta chains share one sample of origin, sequenced in a study of persistence of HIV-infected CD4 T cells. The stimulus was an HIV-1 Gag 15-mer peptide pool, about 1 ug/peptide/mL. Sorted nonresponding memory CD4+ T cells were CD40L-negative, CD69-negative, CD45RO-high. This was the immunoSEQ version 4 assay in survey mode. The data were produced by immunoSEQ multiplex PCR, yet TCRdb's version contains in-frame clones alone and is incomplete. Of about 36,000 clones listed, roughly four fifths are singletons. Their recognized antigens are unknown. This specimen consisted of cultured CD4+ T cells from PBMCs, obtained from a patient who received antiretroviral therapy. The origin of the receptors is an adult with HIV. The donor label of this sample is uncertain.

The chain recombines TRBV24-1 with TRBJ2-7; D gene ambiguous. V was trimmed by 4 bases and J by 0 bases, leaving 9 bases between them. The germline gives CDR1 KGHDR, CDR2 SFDVKD. The CDR3 contains 14 residues. This CDR3 is CATSEDNSSYEQYV. DNA for the CDR3: TGTGCCACCAGTGAGGATAACAGCTCCTACGAGCAGTACGTC.

The chain employs TRBV21-1 and TRBJ1-1; the D segment call TRBD1 is taken from the table without a DNA check. TRBV21-1 is recorded as a pseudogene. The CDR3 sequence is 14 residues long. CDR3 sequence: CASSKPQMNTEAFF. In nucleotides, the CDR3 is TGTGCCAGCAGCAAACCCCAGATGAACACTGAAGCTTTCTTT.

The V call is TRBV6-1, the J call TRBJ2-5; tentatively, D is TRBD2 (6 bases). The germline gives CDR1 MNHNS, CDR2 SASEGT. Trimming left V 0 bases short and J 2 bases short, with 10 bases between. The CDR3 contains 15 residues. CDR3: CASSEASAGQETQYF. In DNA form, the CDR3 reads TGTGCCAGCAGTGAAGCCTCGGCGGGGCAAGAGACCCAGTACTTC.

Note on this clone: The junction departs from germline at one end; a sequencing error may be responsible. The chain employs TRBV2 and TRBJ2-1, with 9 bases matching TRBD1. Germline V lookup: CDR1 SNHLY, CDR2 FYNNEI. This CDR3 contains 13 residues. CDR3 in amino acids: CASRGDDRGKGIF. CDR3 bases: TGTGCCAGCAGGGGAGACGACAGGGGGAAAGGGATCTTC.

The chain joins TRBV2 to TRBJ1-1, with 8 bases identical to TRBD1. Trimming took 3 bases from V and 5 from J; bases not matched to a gene: 11. The CDR3 length is 16 residues. The germline V gene has CDR1 SNHLY and CDR2 FYNNEI. As DNA, the CDR3 is TGTGCCAGCAGTGAGGGACAGGTGGCGACTGCGACTGAAGCTTTCTTT. Translating it yields CASSEGQVATATEAFF.

The J gene is TRBJ2-3, the V gene TRBV9; possibly TRBD1 for D (6 bases). The CDR3 runs 17 residues. Trimming left V 0 bases short and J 4 bases short, with 18 bases between. Per the germline V gene, CDR1 is SGDLS and CDR2 is YYNGEE. This chain's CDR3 is CASSVDYTGFRSDTQYF. The CDR3 region has the DNA TGTGCCAGCAGCGTAGATTATACAGGGTTTAGGTCAGATACGCAGTATTTT.

This sequence joins TRBV4-2 and TRBJ2-5; 12 nucleotides line up with TRBD2. The CDR3 runs to 17 residues. V was clipped by 1 base and J by 5 bases; unmatched bases: 8. Germline V CDR1 and CDR2: LGHNA, YNFKEQ. The CDR3 spells CASSQAPSGGAGETQYF. The CDR3 region has the DNA TGTGCCAGCAGCCAAGCACCTAGCGGGGGGGCAGGGGAGACCCAGTACTTC.

This chain links TRBV30 with TRBJ1-3; weak D call: TRBD1 (5 bases). This CDR3 has 13 residues. V was trimmed by 2 bases and J by 4 bases, leaving 9 bases between them. Germline-derived CDR1 and CDR2 are GTSNPN and SVGIG (reference sequence). This CDR3 is CAWSPGVGNTIYF. The DNA of the CDR3 is TGTGCCTGGAGTCCGGGGGTGGGAAACACCATATATTTT.

V and J are TRBV7-6 and TRBJ1-1; D remains ambiguous. V gave up 1 base and J gave up 6 bases, with 12 bases separating them. The germline CDR1 and CDR2 sequences are SGHVS and FNYEAQ. The CDR3 has 14 residues. DNA for the CDR3: TGTGCCAGCAGCTTAGTGCGGTCAGGAGCTGAAGCTTTCTTT. Its translation is CASSLVRSGAEAFF.

This sequence joins TRBV10-1 and TRBJ2-2; 11 positions agree with TRBD1. This CDR3 region has 14 residues. V lost 6 bases to trimming and J lost 5 bases; unmatched junction nucleotides: 2. CDR1 is WNHNN and CDR2 is SYGVQD in the germline V gene (reference sequence). The CDR3 nucleotides read TGCGCCAGCAGCGGACAGGGGGCAACCGGGGAGCTGTTTTTT. Amino acids: CASSGQGATGELFF.

The chain recombines TRBV30 with TRBJ1-2, with 7 bases fitting TRBD1. CDR3 length: 13 residues. The J segment lost 6 bases and the V segment lost 4 bases, leaving 8 bases of the junction unmatched. The V gene's germline CDR1 is GTSNPN and CDR2 SVGIG (reference sequence). In nucleotides, the CDR3 is TGTGCCTGGACCGGACAGGCCGGAGATGGCTACACCTTC. Protein sequence: CAWTGQAGDGYTF.